This T cell receptor (beta chain) was identified in a study of shared clonotypes between healthy human individuals. The CDR3 has 17 residues. CDR1 is KGHSH, CDR2 LQKENI, per germline. Trimming removed 3 bases at V and 2 bases at J, with 20 bases between. The protocol was immunoSEQ multiplex PCR, while the TCRdb copy is restricted to in-frame clones and leaves out a portion. The table includes 600,000 or so clones, 95% to 98% detected once. Note on this clone: Its antigen is as yet unknown.

CD45RO negativity and positive selection for CCR7 defined naive CD8 cells, a population that excluded terminally differentiated effector memory CD45RA+ cells. Whole-study results and caveats: The study drew on few donors, limiting represented genetic and exposure-history diversity. Sampling included only blood; tissue repertoires likely differ.

This rearrangement joins TRBV18 to TRBJ2-7; no reliable D call. Sequencing input: naive CD8+ T cells sorted from blood. The source of this sequence is a man aged 30-40 years in good health. CDR3 sequence: CASSPSIQQTDTYEQYF. The CDR3 DNA reads as TGTGCCAGCTCACCCTCCATCCAGCAGACCGACACCTACGAGCAGTACTTC. Looking up the rest from reference TRBV18 and TRBJ2-7 gives the full variable domain: NAGVMQNPRHLVRRRGQEARLRCSPMKGHSHVYWYRQLPEEGLKFMVYLQKENIIDESGMPKERFSAEFPKEGPSILRIQQVVRGDSAAYFCASSPSIQQTDTYEQYFGPGTRLTVT.